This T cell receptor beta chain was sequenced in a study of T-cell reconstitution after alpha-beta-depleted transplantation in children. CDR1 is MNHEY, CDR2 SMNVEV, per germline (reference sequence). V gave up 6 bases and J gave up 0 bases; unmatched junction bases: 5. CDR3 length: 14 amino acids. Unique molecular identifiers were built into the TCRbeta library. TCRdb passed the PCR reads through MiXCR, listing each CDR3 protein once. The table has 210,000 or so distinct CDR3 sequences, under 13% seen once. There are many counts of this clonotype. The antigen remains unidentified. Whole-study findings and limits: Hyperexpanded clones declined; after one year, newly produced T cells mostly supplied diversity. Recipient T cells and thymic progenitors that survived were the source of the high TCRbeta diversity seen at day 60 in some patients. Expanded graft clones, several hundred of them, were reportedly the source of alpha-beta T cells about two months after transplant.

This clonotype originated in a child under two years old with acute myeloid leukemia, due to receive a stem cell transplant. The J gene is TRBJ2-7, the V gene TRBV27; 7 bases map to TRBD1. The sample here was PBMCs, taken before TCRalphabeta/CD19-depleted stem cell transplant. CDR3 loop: CASRARDSSYEQYF. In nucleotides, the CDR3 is TGTGCCAGCAGGGCTAGGGACAGCTCCTACGAGCAGTACTTC.